A single sample gave rise to the 22 T cell receptor beta chains below, sequenced in a study of technical replicates of blood from several donors. Data came from immunoSEQ multiplex PCR; TCRdb stores just in-frame clones and leaves some out. The sample yields some 80,000 clones, 95% to 98% seen once. The sample comprised T cells isolated from PBMCs. These receptors came from a human donor in good health.

The chain combines TRBV7-8 with TRBJ2-7; TRBD2 might be the D (6 bases). CDR3 size: 18 residues. Germline CDR1 reads SGHVS; CDR2 reads FQNEAQ. Trimming removed 0 bases from V and 2 bases from J, with 20 bases in between. The DNA for the CDR3 is TGTGCCAGCAGCTTAGCGCTGCGAACTAGCCGCCGCACCTACGAGCAGTACTTC. The encoded protein is CASSLALRTSRRTYEQYF.

The V and J genes are TRBV10-1 and TRBJ2-1; 10 bases match TRBD1. The germline gives CDR1 WNHNN, CDR2 SYGVQD (reference sequence). The trim removed 6 bases at V and 6 bases at J, leaving 5 bases unmatched. This CDR3 has 14 residues. CDR3 protein: CASSKGQGPNEQFF. The CDR3 coding sequence is TGCGCCAGCAGCAAGGGACAGGGGCCCAATGAGCAGTTCTTC.

The chain uses TRBV18 and TRBJ1-4, with D maybe TRBD1 (5 bases). There are 15 residues in the CDR3. CDR1 is KGHSH, CDR2 LQKENI, per germline. Trimming cost V 3 bases and J 0 bases, with 8 bases left between them. In DNA form, the CDR3 reads TGTGCCAGCTCACCGAGGACAACAACTAATGAAAAACTGTTTTTT. Its protein product is CASSPRTTTNEKLFF. Supplemented by reference TRBV18 and TRBJ1-4, the full variable domain reads NAGVMQNPRHLVRRRGQEARLRCSPMKGHSHVYWYRQLPEEGLKFMVYLQKENIIDESGMPKERFSAEFPKEGPSILRIQQVVRGDSAAYFCASSPRTTTNEKLFFGSGTQLSVL.

The chain combines TRBV28 with TRBJ1-2; 7 bases fit TRBD1. CDR1 is MDHEN and CDR2 is SYDVKM in the germline V gene. The V and J ends lost 2 bases and 4 bases, in that order; junction bases with no gene match: 1. The CDR3 spans 13 residues. CDR3: CASSLPGGYGYTF. As DNA, the CDR3 is TGTGCCAGCAGTTTACCAGGGGGCTATGGCTACACCTTC.

V usage is TRBV14 and J usage is TRBJ2-7; 11 positions agree with TRBD2. From germline, CDR1 is SGHDN and CDR2 FVKESK. Trimming cost V 2 bases and J 3 bases; bases outside gene matches: 6. The CDR3 is made up of 16 amino acids. This CDR3 reads CASSQLAGGPNYEQYF. As DNA, the CDR3 is TGTGCCAGCAGCCAATTAGCGGGGGGGCCAAACTACGAGCAGTACTTC. The whole variable domain, remainder taken from reference TRBV14 and TRBJ2-7, is EAGVTQFPSHSVIEKGQTVTLRCDPISGHDNLYWYRRVMGKEIKFLLHFVKESKQDESGMPNNRFLAERTGGTYSTLKVQPAELEDSGVYFCASSQLAGGPNYEQYFGPGTRLTVT.

The table lists this clone with a count of one. The genes are TRBV5-1 and TRBJ2-2; 9 nucleotides agree with TRBD1. From germline, CDR1 is SGHRS and CDR2 YFSETQ. V lost 4 bases and J lost 5; bases outside the gene matches: 6. This CDR3 contains 15 residues. CDR3: CASSRPGQGTGELFF. The CDR3 nucleotides read TGCGCCAGCAGCCGCCCCGGACAGGGGACCGGGGAGCTGTTTTTT.

This rearrangement joins TRBV10-3 to TRBJ1-2, with 9 bases that match TRBD1. The germline CDR1 and CDR2 sequences are ENHRY and SYGVKD. This CDR3 spans 14 amino acids. The trim removed 7 bases at V and 3 bases at J, leaving 6 bases unmatched. The CDR3 is CAITPGQGDYGYTF. CDR3 coding DNA: TGTGCCATCACGCCGGGACAGGGCGACTATGGCTACACCTTC.

The rearrangement links TRBV4-1 to TRBJ1-4, with D unresolved. Trimming took 1 base from V and 5 from J, leaving 11 bases between them. CDR3 length equals 15 residues. Germline V lookup: CDR1 MGHRA, CDR2 YSYEKL. CDR3: CASSQGLTRNEKLFF. CDR3 in DNA: TGCGCCAGCAGCCAAGGTCTAACGCGAAATGAAAAACTGTTTTTT.

J is TRBJ1-4 and V is TRBV4-1; the D gene is possibly TRBD1 (5 bases). Trimming pared 1 base from V and 7 bases from J, leaving 22 bases between. Germline loops: CDR1 MGHRA, CDR2 YSYEKL. The CDR3 is 18 residues long. This chain's CDR3 is CASSQGKGVTPGSEKLFF. CDR3 sequence (DNA): TGCGCCAGCAGCCAAGGAAAAGGGGTGACTCCTGGTAGTGAAAAACTGTTTTTT.

The genes are TRBV23-1 and TRBJ1-2; perhaps TRBD1 as D (5 bases). Being an ORF, TRBV23-1 has a function that is uncertain. The CDR3 length is 13 residues. Trimming took 4 bases from V and 9 from J, leaving 15 bases between them. CDR3 bases: TGCGCCAGCAGTCCCACCGGGGGGGTGAGCTACACCTTC. It translates to CASSPTGGVSYTF.

In this sample, this clone turned up once. V and J are TRBV30 and TRBJ1-2, with a weak D call TRBD1 (6 bases). CDR1 and CDR2 (germline): GTSNPN, SVGIG (reference sequence). The CDR3 loop spans 15 amino acids. V was cut by 0 bases and J by 0 bases, with 11 bases left in between. The chain's CDR3 is CAWSVWEGANYGYTF. In DNA form, the CDR3 reads TGTGCCTGGAGTGTATGGGAGGGGGCTAACTATGGCTACACCTTC.

A note on this clone: One end of the junction does not line up with germline, which may come from a read error. V and J are TRBV7-7 and TRBJ2-5; possibly TRBD1 for D (5 bases). The length of the CDR3 is 17 residues. Germline-derived CDR1 and CDR2 are SSHAT and FNYEAQ (reference sequence). Written as DNA, the CDR3 is TGTGCTAGCAGCTCCTTTACAGGAATTACTATCTCGGAGACCCAGTACTTC. Amino acid sequence: CASSSFTGITISETQYF.

The rearrangement uses TRBV2 and TRBJ2-7, with TRBD2 as a possible D gene (6 bases). This CDR3 is 14 amino acids long. In germline, CDR1 is SNHLY, CDR2 FYNNEI. The V end lost 8 bases, the J end lost 5 bases, and 19 bases lay between the germline ends. The CDR3 DNA sequence: TGTGCCAGCCAGGATCCCGGGGGTCAACACGAGCAGTACTTC. Translation: CASQDPGGQHEQYF.

V gene TRBV13 combines with J gene TRBJ1-2; D remains unclear. V lost 4 bases, J lost 6 bases, and 12 bases lay in between. The germline V gene encodes CDR1 PRHDT and CDR2 FYEKMQ (reference sequence). The CDR3 is made up of 13 amino acids. The CDR3 sequence is CASSSIIRDGYTF. DNA of the CDR3: TGTGCCAGCAGCTCAATAATAAGAGATGGCTACACCTTC.

This chain uses TRBV2 with TRBJ2-1, with TRBD2 identical over 14 bases. The CDR3 consists of 17 residues. With 6 bases clipped from V and 7 bases from J, the junction kept 11 bases outside the gene matches. CDR1 and CDR2 from the germline V gene are SNHLY and FYNNEI. CDR3 in amino acids: CASSLRLAGGPDNEQFF. DNA of the CDR3: TGTGCCAGCAGCTTGAGACTAGCGGGAGGGCCGGATAATGAGCAGTTCTTC.

This chain uses TRBV9 with TRBJ2-3, with 11 bases identical to TRBD2. The trim removed 3 bases at V and 1 base at J, leaving 4 bases unmatched. Germline loops: CDR1 SGDLS, CDR2 YYNGEE. The CDR3 is 16 amino acids. DNA of the CDR3: TGTGCCAGCAGCGACCAACTAGCGGGGGGCACAGATACGCAGTATTTT. Its protein product is CASSDQLAGGTDTQYF.

This clone is a singleton in its sample. The V and J genes are TRBV5-1 and TRBJ2-4; tentative D call: TRBD1 (5 bases). CDR3 length equals 14 residues. The germline gives CDR1 SGHRS, CDR2 YFSETQ. Trimming took off 1 base at V and 5 bases at J, with 10 bases between the two ends. CDR3 DNA: TGCGCCAGCAGCTTGTCAGGGCCCCAAAACATTCAGTACTTC. It codes for CASSLSGPQNIQYF.

The chain uses TRBV6-1 and TRBJ2-7; the match to TRBD2 covers 10 bases. V shed 2 bases, J shed 3 bases, and the junction held 7 bases outside the gene matches. Germline loops: CDR1 MNHNS, CDR2 SASEGT. This CDR3 spans 16 amino acids. CDR3 nucleotide sequence: TGTGCCAGCAGTGAACCGACTAGCGGGTACAACTACGAGCAGTACTTC. Protein sequence: CASSEPTSGYNYEQYF.

The V call is TRBV7-6, the J call TRBJ2-7; D is possibly TRBD2 (5 bases). CDR1 is SGHVS, CDR2 FNYEAQ, per germline. This CDR3 contains 14 residues. Trimming took 1 base from V and 7 from J, leaving 14 bases between them. The CDR3 DNA sequence: TGTGCCAGCAGCTTAGAGGGCCCCTCGGGAGAGCAGTACTTC. It translates to CASSLEGPSGEQYF.

The V and J genes are TRBV19 and TRBJ2-7; 9 bases align to TRBD2. There are 14 residues in the CDR3. J gave up 4 bases and V 5 bases, and 6 bases lay outside the gene matches. Germline V gene lookup returns CDR1 LNHDA and CDR2 SQIVND (reference sequence). Here the CDR3 DNA reads TGTGCCAGTAGTTTAGGCGGGAGGGCTTACGAGCAGTACTTC. Protein: CASSLGGRAYEQYF.

V and J are TRBV25-1 and TRBJ2-7; D not resolved. The CDR3 spans 14 residues. Germline V lookup: CDR1 MGHDK, CDR2 SYGVNS. V was pared by 5 bases and J by 2 bases, with 13 bases between. CDR3 sequence: CASSKLDLAYEQYF. The CDR3 DNA sequence: TGTGCCAGCAGTAAACTGGATCTAGCCTACGAGCAGTACTTC.

The rearrangement uses TRBV6-5 and TRBJ2-7; D unclear. V gave up 5 bases and J gave up 0 bases, with 11 bases separating them. The CDR3 totals 14 residues. In germline, CDR1 is MNHEY, CDR2 SVGAGI. CDR3 sequence (DNA): TGTGCCAGCAGTAGATCAGCGAGCTCCTACGAGCAGTACTTC. Its translation: CASSRSASSYEQYF.